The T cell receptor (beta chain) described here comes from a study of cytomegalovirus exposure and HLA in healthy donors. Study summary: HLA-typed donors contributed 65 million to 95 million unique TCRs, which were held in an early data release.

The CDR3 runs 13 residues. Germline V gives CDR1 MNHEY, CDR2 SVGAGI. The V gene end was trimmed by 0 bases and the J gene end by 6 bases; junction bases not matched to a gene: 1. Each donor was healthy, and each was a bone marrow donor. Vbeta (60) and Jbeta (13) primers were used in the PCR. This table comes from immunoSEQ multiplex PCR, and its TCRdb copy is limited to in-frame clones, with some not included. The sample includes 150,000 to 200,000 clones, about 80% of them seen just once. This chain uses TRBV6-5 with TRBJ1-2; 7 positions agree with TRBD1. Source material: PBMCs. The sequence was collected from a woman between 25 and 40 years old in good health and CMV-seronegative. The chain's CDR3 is CASSYSGGDGYTF. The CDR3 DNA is TGTGCCAGCAGTTACTCAGGGGGCGATGGCTACACCTTC.